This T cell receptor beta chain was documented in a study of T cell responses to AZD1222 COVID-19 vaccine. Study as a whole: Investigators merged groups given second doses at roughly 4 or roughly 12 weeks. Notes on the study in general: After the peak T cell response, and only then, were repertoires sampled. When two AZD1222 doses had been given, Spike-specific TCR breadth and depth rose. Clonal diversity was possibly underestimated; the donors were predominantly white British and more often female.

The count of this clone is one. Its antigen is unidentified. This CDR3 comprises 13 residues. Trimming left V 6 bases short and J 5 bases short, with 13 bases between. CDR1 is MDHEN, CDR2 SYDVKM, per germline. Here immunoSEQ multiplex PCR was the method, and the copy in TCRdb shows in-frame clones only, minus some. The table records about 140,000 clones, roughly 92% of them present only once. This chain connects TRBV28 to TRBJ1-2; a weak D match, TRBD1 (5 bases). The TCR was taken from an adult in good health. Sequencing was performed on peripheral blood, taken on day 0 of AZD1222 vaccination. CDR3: CASSPTRGYGYTF. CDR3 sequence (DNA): TGTGCCAGCAGCCCTACGAGGGGTTATGGCTACACCTTC.